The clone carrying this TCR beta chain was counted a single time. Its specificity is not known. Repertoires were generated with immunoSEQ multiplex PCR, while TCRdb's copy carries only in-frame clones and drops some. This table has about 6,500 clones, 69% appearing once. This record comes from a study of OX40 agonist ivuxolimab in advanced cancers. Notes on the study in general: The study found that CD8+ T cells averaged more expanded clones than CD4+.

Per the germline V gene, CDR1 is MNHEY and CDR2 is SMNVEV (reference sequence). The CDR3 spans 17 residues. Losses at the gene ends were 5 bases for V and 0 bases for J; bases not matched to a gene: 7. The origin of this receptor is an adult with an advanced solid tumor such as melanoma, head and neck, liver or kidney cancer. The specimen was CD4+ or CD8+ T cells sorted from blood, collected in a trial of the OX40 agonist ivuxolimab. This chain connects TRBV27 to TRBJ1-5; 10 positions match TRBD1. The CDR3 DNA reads TGTGCCAGCAGTCCAGGGACAGGGGCATATAGCAATCAGCCCCAGCATTTT. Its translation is CASSPGTGAYSNQPQHF.